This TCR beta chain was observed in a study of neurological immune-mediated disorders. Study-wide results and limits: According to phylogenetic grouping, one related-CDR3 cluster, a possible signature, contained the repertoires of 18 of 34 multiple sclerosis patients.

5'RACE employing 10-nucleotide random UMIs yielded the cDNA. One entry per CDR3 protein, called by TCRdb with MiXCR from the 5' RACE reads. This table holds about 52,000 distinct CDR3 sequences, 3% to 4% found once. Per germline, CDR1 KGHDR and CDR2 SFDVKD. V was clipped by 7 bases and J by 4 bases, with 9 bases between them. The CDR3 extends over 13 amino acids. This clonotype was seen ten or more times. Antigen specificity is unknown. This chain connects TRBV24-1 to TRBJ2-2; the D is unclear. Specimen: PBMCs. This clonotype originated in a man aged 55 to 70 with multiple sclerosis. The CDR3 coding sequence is TGTGCCACCAGGAGGACCGCCACCGGGGAGCTGTTTTTT. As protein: CATRRTATGELFF.